These 25 T cell receptor beta chains originate from one sample sequenced in a study of Graves' ophthalmopathy and Graves' hyperthyroidism. Investigators amplified TCR beta CDR3 regions from RNA transcripts. In the first round, RT-PCR was carried out with HTBI primers, and a multiplex PCR formed the second round. MiXCR, applied by TCRdb to the multiplex PCR reads, yields one record per CDR3 protein. This sample has fewer than 250,000 distinct CDR3 sequences; just under 30% occur once, and the top ten carry around 9.8%. Sequencing used peripheral blood. The source of these receptors is a man aged 45-65 years with Graves' ophthalmopathy.

There are many counts of this clonotype. The J gene is TRBJ1-6, the V gene TRBV15; D is undetermined. CDR1 is LNHNV and CDR2 is YYDKDF in the germline V gene (reference sequence). The CDR3 has 15 residues. The V end was cut by 0 bases, the J end by 3 bases, with 6 bases between. The CDR3 nucleotides are TGTGCCACCAGCAGAGATGGAAACTATAATTCACCCCTCCACTTT. Amino acids: CATSRDGNYNSPLHF.

V and J are TRBV30 and TRBJ2-5; D may match TRBD1 or TRBD2 (5 bases each). V lost 5 bases and J lost 0, with 10 bases in between. The CDR3 is made up of 13 amino acids. Germline V gene data show CDR1 as GTSNPN and CDR2 as SVGIG (reference sequence). The DNA for the CDR3 is TGTGCCTGGTCTTGGGGACACCAAGAGACCCAGTACTTC. Protein sequence: CAWSWGHQETQYF. The whole variable domain, remainder taken from reference TRBV30 and TRBJ2-5, is SQTIHQWPATLVQPVGSPLSLECTVEGTSNPNLYWYRQAAGRGLQLLFYSVGIGQISSEVPQNLSASRPQDRQFILSSKKLLLSDSGFYLCAWSWGHQETQYFGPGTRLLVL.

At least ten counts were recorded for this clonotype. The chain couples TRBV27 to TRBJ2-5; 14 bases are shared with TRBD2. Trimming at V came to 5 bases and at J to 5 bases, leaving 4 bases not matched to a gene. CDR3 size: 15 residues. From germline, CDR1 is MNHEY and CDR2 SMNVEV (reference sequence). CDR3 nucleotides: TGTGCCAGCAGTCCGGGACTAGCGGGGGCTGAGACCCAGTACTTC. This encodes CASSPGLAGAETQYF.

This clonotype was counted ten times or more. Germline and junction disagree at one end, which may indicate a read error. The chain links TRBV7-7 to TRBJ2-6, with no clear D. Germline CDR1 is SSHAT and CDR2 is FNYEAQ (reference sequence). The CDR3 sequence is 18 residues long. The CDR3 is CASSPMTIHFSGANVLTF. The DNA for the CDR3 is TGTGCTAGCAGCCCAATGACAATACACTTCTCTGGGGCCAACGTCCTGACTTTC.

This clonotype was seen many times. V and J are TRBV5-1 and TRBJ2-7, with 9 bases that match TRBD1. V lost 3 bases and J lost 6; bases outside the gene matches: 7. CDR1 is SGHRS, CDR2 YFSETQ, per germline. The CDR3 has 14 residues. The CDR3 bases are TGCGCCAGCAGCTCCCGGACAGGGGAGGGCGAGCAGTACTTC. This encodes CASSSRTGEGEQYF.

The rearrangement links TRBV28 to TRBJ1-1; D is uncertain. The CDR3 is 11 residues long. V was trimmed by 8 bases and J by 3 bases, leaving 7 bases between them. The germline V gene encodes CDR1 MDHEN and CDR2 SYDVKM. DNA for the CDR3: TGTGCCAGCCTCACCTACACTGAAGCTTTCTTT. It codes for CASLTYTEAFF.

This clonotype appeared many times. The rearrangement links TRBV6-6 to TRBJ2-2; a weak D match, TRBD2 (5 bases). Trimming stripped 6 bases from V and 7 bases from J, with 9 bases between. In germline, CDR1 is MNHNY, CDR2 SVGAGI (reference sequence). The CDR3 contains 12 residues. CDR3 DNA: TGTGCCAGCAGCTTGGGAGTCGGGGAGCTGTTTTTT. Protein product: CASSLGVGELFF.

Many counts were recorded for this clonotype. J is TRBJ2-2 and V is TRBV7-9, with D possibly being TRBD1 (5 bases). V was cut by 2 bases and J by 5 bases, with 15 bases left in between. Per the germline V gene, CDR1 is SEHNR and CDR2 is FQNEAQ (reference sequence). This CDR3 comprises 16 residues. The CDR3 bases are TGTGCCAGCAGCTTAAATATGGGATCAGGGACCGGGGAGCTGTTTTTT. This gives the protein CASSLNMGSGTGELFF.

The rearrangement links TRBV24-1 to TRBJ1-2, with 8 bases identical to TRBD1. J gave up 5 bases and V 3 bases, and 10 bases lay outside the gene matches. CDR1 and CDR2 from the germline V gene are KGHDR and SFDVKD. The CDR3 spans 16 residues. CDR3 sequence (DNA): TGTGCCACCAGTGATCCCTCGGACAGGGCGGGATATGGCTACACCTTC. Its translation: CATSDPSDRAGYGYTF.

In its sample, this clonotype was seen many times. The CDR3 coding sequence is TGTGCCAGCAGCTACGACCTGAACACTGAAGCTTTCTTT. Encoded protein: CASSYDLNTEAFF. V is TRBV6-2 or TRBV6-3 and J is TRBJ1-1; no reliable D call. CDR3 length: 13 residues. CDR1 and CDR2 from the germline V gene are MNHEY and SVGEGT. V shed 6 bases and J shed 0 bases, with 8 bases lying between them.

This clonotype was detected ten times or more. V gene TRBV20-1 combines with J gene TRBJ2-7; no firm D call. Germline CDR1 and CDR2: DFQATT and SNEGSKA (reference sequence). The CDR3 has 15 residues. Trimming removed 3 bases at V and 0 bases at J, with 15 bases between. DNA of the CDR3: TGCAGTGCTAGCGTCCTAACCCCGAGCTCCTACGAGCAGTACTTC. It codes for CSASVLTPSSYEQYF.

This clonotype occurred many times. The chain uses TRBV6-2 or TRBV6-3 and TRBJ2-7; D remains unclear. The CDR3 runs 12 residues. Trimming left V 6 bases short and J 6 bases short, with 12 bases between. The germline CDR1 and CDR2 sequences are MNHEY and SVGEGT. The CDR3 bases are TGTGCCAGCAGGGGGTTGACCGCCGAGCAGTACTTC. Its translation: CASRGLTAEQYF.

The genes are TRBV2 and TRBJ1-5; D gene uncertain. Germline CDR1 is SNHLY and CDR2 is FYNNEI. The CDR3 runs 14 residues. Trimming removed 3 bases from V and 1 base from J, with 7 bases in between. The DNA for the CDR3 is TGTGCCAGCAGTGAGCGCATAAGCAATCAGCCCCAGCATTTT. Translated: CASSERISNQPQHF.

At least ten counts were recorded for this clonotype. The rearrangement joins TRBV27 to TRBJ1-1, with D tentatively TRBD1 (5 bases). V dropped 2 bases and J dropped 6 bases, with 10 bases sitting between them. Germline V CDR1 and CDR2: MNHEY, SMNVEV (reference sequence). The CDR3 is 13 residues long. The CDR3 nucleotides are TGTGCCAGCAGTTTACAAGGAGGGGCTGAAGCTTTCTTT. Amino acids: CASSLQGGAEAFF.

This clonotype was counted at least ten times. The chain carries TRBV28 and TRBJ2-5; D is unresolved. CDR1 is MDHEN and CDR2 is SYDVKM in the germline V gene. The CDR3 spans 11 residues. Trimming pared 3 bases from V and 7 bases from J, leaving 6 bases between. CDR3: CASSFFGTQYF. DNA of the CDR3: TGTGCCAGCAGTTTTTTTGGGACCCAGTACTTC.

V is TRBV27 and J is TRBJ1-6; the D gene is possibly TRBD1 (6 bases). Trimming stripped 6 bases from V and 10 bases from J, with 13 bases between. The CDR3 is 13 amino acids. Germline loops: CDR1 MNHEY, CDR2 SMNVEV (reference sequence). The CDR3 nucleotides are TGTGCCAGCAGGTACAGGGTTGGCTCACCCCTCCACTTT. Protein sequence: CASRYRVGSPLHF.

This clonotype appeared many times. V usage is TRBV6-5 and J usage is TRBJ2-7, with TRBD2 identical over 14 bases. CDR3 size: 17 residues. The V and J ends lost 2 bases and 3 bases, in that order; junction bases with no gene match: 6. The germline V gene encodes CDR1 MNHEY and CDR2 SVGAGI. The CDR3 reads CASSYPPGTSGSYEQYF. The CDR3 DNA reads TGTGCCAGCAGTTACCCGCCCGGGACTAGCGGGAGCTACGAGCAGTACTTC.

In this sample, this clonotype turned up many times. The chain carries TRBV29-1 and TRBJ1-1; D is unresolved. CDR3 length: 15 residues. Looked up from germline, CDR1 is SQVTM and CDR2 is ANQGSEA. The V gene lost 5 bases and the J gene lost 1 base, with 17 bases spanning the gap. DNA for the CDR3: TGCAGCGTTTCAGTCCATCAGCGAAAGAACACTGAAGCTTTCTTT. Translation: CSVSVHQRKNTEAFF.

The sample holds many counts of this clonotype. The rearrangement joins TRBV7-2 to TRBJ2-7, with D tentatively TRBD2 (5 bases). The V and J ends lost 8 bases and 3 bases respectively, with 20 bases between them. The CDR3 is made up of 15 amino acids. Germline V gene data show CDR1 as SGHTA and CDR2 as FQGNSA. The CDR3 coding sequence is TGTGCCAGCTCCCACACGGTTCGGGGAGACTACGAGCAGTACTTC. This encodes CASSHTVRGDYEQYF.

At least ten counts were recorded for this clonotype. CDR3 residues: CASSASRDRIYGYTF. The CDR3 DNA sequence: TGTGCCAGCAGTGCGTCCCGGGACAGGATCTATGGCTACACCTTC. The chain is built from TRBV25-1 and TRBJ1-2; 8 positions agree with TRBD1. CDR1 and CDR2 (germline): MGHDK, SYGVNS. V lost 4 bases and J lost 4; bases outside the gene matches: 8. CDR3 length: 15 residues.

This clonotype was detected many times. V and J are TRBV20-1 and TRBJ2-7; D may be TRBD1 (6 bases). This CDR3 region has 15 residues. Between the trimmed V and J ends, which lost 4 bases and 1 base, there was a span of 17 bases. The germline V gene encodes CDR1 DFQATT and CDR2 SNEGSKA (reference sequence). The CDR3 region is CSANDRDTISYEQYF. The DNA of the CDR3 is TGCAGTGCTAACGACCGGGACACCATTTCCTACGAGCAGTACTTC.

This clonotype was observed at least ten times. The chain joins TRBV12-3 or TRBV12-4 to TRBJ2-3; D possibly corresponds to TRBD2 (7 bases). CDR3 length equals 14 residues. V was pared by 1 base and J by 4 bases, with 9 bases between. In DNA, the CDR3 is TGTGCCAGCAGTTTAGAGGGGGGGCCAGATACGCAGTATTTT. Its protein is CASSLEGGPDTQYF.

This clonotype was observed many times. The chain carries TRBV30 and TRBJ2-5, with D perhaps TRBD2 (6 bases). The CDR3 covers 13 residues. Germline V CDR1 and CDR2: GTSNPN, SVGIG (reference sequence). Trimming took 3 bases from V and 3 from J, leaving 11 bases between them. CDR3 nucleotide sequence: TGTGCCTGGAGCACCGAGCGGGAAGAGACCCAGTACTTC. Translation: CAWSTEREETQYF.

There are many counts of this clonotype. The chain joins TRBV29-1 to TRBJ2-5; no clear D gene. The length of the CDR3 is 12 residues. V lost 1 base and J lost 1, with 4 bases in between. Germline V gene sequence: CDR1 SQVTM, CDR2 ANQGSEA. CDR3 region: CSVEGLQETQYF. The CDR3 DNA follows: TGCAGCGTTGAAGGGCTCCAAGAGACCCAGTACTTC.

The CDR3 loop reads CASSQIPPGGGAYEQYF. CDR3 DNA: TGTGCCAGCAGCCAAATCCCCCCAGGAGGGGGGGCCTACGAGCAGTACTTC. V and J are TRBV28 and TRBJ2-7; a weak D match, TRBD2 (7 bases). The CDR3 spans 17 residues. Trimming pared 6 bases from V and 2 bases from J, leaving 23 bases between. Germline V gives CDR1 MDHEN, CDR2 SYDVKM.